This is a list of T cell receptor beta chains from one sample in a study of blood T cell repertoires in COVID-19. Measured with immunoSEQ multiplex PCR; TCRdb has only the in-frame clones, and not every one. The top ten hold around 6.5% of the sample, which has around 250,000 clones, about 90% seen once. Specimen: peripheral blood. The receptors come from a man aged 60 to 69 with acute or convalescent COVID-19. Each CDR3 is given with its conserved first and last residue. The D gene is left open where the match is weak. Expanded clones get a size class; other rows say once, few or many, or leave the size out.

V: TRBV19
size: -
D: TRBD1
length: 16
J: TRBJ2-6
CDR3: CASSTGQLSGANVLTF
DNA: TGTGCCAGTAGTACGGGACAGCTCTCTGGGGCCAACGTCCTGACTTTC

V: TRBV28
size: -
D: TRBD1
length: 14
J: TRBJ1-2
CDR3: CASSTGQFTYGYTF
DNA: TGTGCCAGCAGTACGGGACAGTTTACCTATGGCTACACCTTC

V: TRBV18
size: once
D: TRBD1
length: 16
J: TRBJ2-3
CDR3: CASSPLGTGGTDTQYF
DNA: TGTGCCAGCTCACCACTTGGGACAGGGGGCACAGATACGCAGTATTTT

V: TRBV9
size: -
D: TRBD2
length: 14
J: TRBJ2-3
CDR3: CASGGGQGTDTQYF
DNA: TGTGCCAGCGGGGGAGGGCAGGGCACAGATACGCAGTATTTT

V: TRBV28
size: -
D: TRBD1
length: 14
J: TRBJ1-4
CDR3: CASSRGQAEAKLFF
DNA: TGTGCCAGCAGCCGGGGACAGGCAGAGGCAAAACTGTTTTTT

V: TRBV11-2
size: -
D: -
length: 11
J: TRBJ2-1
CDR3: CASSEADEQFF
DNA: TGTGCCAGCAGCGAAGCTGATGAGCAGTTCTTC

V: TRBV7-2
size: -
D: TRBD1
length: 14
J: TRBJ2-5
CDR3: CASSKQGGLETQYF
DNA: TGTGCCAGCAGCAAACAGGGGGGTTTGGAGACCCAGTACTTC

V: TRBV14
size: -
D: -
length: 16
J: TRBJ1-2
CDR3: CASSHKTGRGSYGYTF
DNA: TGTGCCAGCAGCCATAAAACAGGGAGGGGAAGCTATGGCTACACCTTC

V: TRBV19
size: -
D: -
length: 14
J: TRBJ1-2
CDR3: CASTQDPGLSGYTF
DNA: TGTGCCAGTACACAAGACCCAGGGCTAAGTGGCTACACCTTC

V: TRBV5-4
size: -
D: TRBD1
length: 17
J: TRBJ1-2
CDR3: CASTQAQGALSNYGYTF
DNA: TGTGCCAGCACCCAGGCCCAGGGGGCCTTATCCAACTATGGCTACACCTTC

V: TRBV24-1
size: -
D: TRBD1
length: 14
J: TRBJ2-7
CDR3: CATSDGTDPHEQYF
DNA: TGTGCCACCAGTGATGGGACAGACCCCCACGAGCAGTACTTC

V: TRBV27
size: once
D: TRBD2
length: 15
J: TRBJ2-1
CDR3: CASRIISGINNEQFF
DNA: TGTGCCAGCAGGATTATAAGCGGGATAAACAATGAGCAGTTCTTC

V: TRBV6-5
size: -
D: TRBD1
length: 15
J: TRBJ1-2
CDR3: CASSFPPGQGVGYTF
DNA: TGTGCCAGCAGTTTTCCCCCGGGACAGGGGGTCGGCTACACCTTC

V: TRBV2
size: few
D: -
length: 14
J: TRBJ2-7
CDR3: CASSDSGERDEQYF
DNA: TGTGCCAGCAGTGATAGCGGAGAGCGGGACGAGCAGTACTTC

V: TRBV6-5
size: -
D: TRBD1
length: 13
J: TRBJ2-1
CDR3: CASSYTETGEQFF
DNA: TGTGCCAGCAGTTACACAGAGACAGGGGAGCAGTTCTTC

V: TRBV7-3
size: -
D: TRBD1
length: 14
J: TRBJ2-5
CDR3: CASSFTGAGETQYF
DNA: TGTGCCAGCAGCTTCACAGGGGCTGGAGAGACCCAGTACTTC

V: TRBV6-1
size: -
D: -
length: 17
J: TRBJ1-3
CDR3: CASSEGGARGSGNTIYF
DNA: TGTGCCAGCAGTGAAGGAGGGGCGCGGGGCTCTGGAAACACCATATATTTT

V: TRBV27
size: -
D: -
length: 14
J: TRBJ2-5
CDR3: CASSLFPLSGTQYF
DNA: TGTGCCAGCAGTTTATTCCCCCTCTCAGGGACCCAGTACTTC

V: TRBV9
size: -
D: TRBD1
length: 15
J: TRBJ2-5
CDR3: CASSIRTGTQETQYF
DNA: TGTGCCAGCAGCATAAGGACAGGGACCCAAGAGACCCAGTACTTC

V: TRBV19
size: -
D: -
length: 12
J: TRBJ2-5
CDR3: CASSMNEETQYF
DNA: TGTGCCAGTAGTATGAACGAGGAGACCCAGTACTTC

V: TRBV19
size: -
D: TRBD2
length: 16
J: TRBJ2-5
CDR3: CASTPGGHPYQETQYF
DNA: TGTGCCAGTACCCCGGGAGGACACCCGTACCAAGAGACCCAGTACTTC

V: TRBV6-5
size: once
D: -
length: 15
J: TRBJ2-3
CDR3: CASSYAGANTDTQYF
DNA: TGTGCCAGCAGTTACGCGGGGGCCAACACAGATACGCAGTATTTT

V: TRBV3-1/TRBV3-2
size: once
D: TRBD1
length: 15
J: TRBJ1-1
CDR3: CASSPWTGEGAEAFF
DNA: TGTGCCAGCAGCCCCTGGACAGGGGAAGGGGCTGAAGCTTTCTTT

V: TRBV21-1
size: -
D: -
length: 12
J: TRBJ2-7
CDR3: CASSKIRDEQYF
DNA: TGTGCCAGCAGCAAAATCCGGGACGAGCAGTACTTC

V: TRBV5-8
size: -
D: -
length: 13
J: TRBJ2-7
CDR3: CASKNQGPYEQYF
DNA: TGTGCCAGCAAGAACCAGGGCCCCTACGAGCAGTACTTC

V: TRBV18
size: -
D: TRBD2
length: 16
J: TRBJ2-2
CDR3: CASSPGLAGGTGELFF
DNA: TGTGCCAGCTCACCGGGACTAGCGGGAGGCACCGGGGAGCTGTTTTTT

V: TRBV15
size: few
D: -
length: 16
J: TRBJ2-7
CDR3: CATSRDLAASSYEQYF
DNA: TGTGCCACCAGCAGAGATCTGGCGGCCAGCTCCTACGAGCAGTACTTC

V: TRBV4-2
size: -
D: -
length: 18
J: TRBJ2-6
CDR3: CASSQVRTPSSGANVLTF
DNA: TGTGCCAGCAGCCAAGTGAGGACACCCTCCTCTGGGGCCAACGTCCTGACTTTC

V: TRBV28
size: -
D: TRBD1
length: 15
J: TRBJ2-3
CDR3: CASSRQGANTDTQYF
DNA: TGTGCCAGCAGCCGACAGGGGGCGAACACAGATACGCAGTATTTT